The sample holds many counts of the clone carrying this T cell receptor beta chain. This record belongs to a study of neurological immune-mediated disorders. The cDNA was synthesized by means of template-switch 5'RACE, which was carried out with 10-nucleotide random UMIs. From the 5' RACE reads, TCRdb called clonotypes with MiXCR, one entry per CDR3 protein. The sample lists tens of thousands of distinct CDR3 sequences; roughly 6% were seen once. Germline V CDR1 and CDR2: SQVTM, ANQGSEA. The J segment lost 4 bases and the V segment lost 6 bases, leaving 7 bases of the junction unmatched. This CDR3 spans 13 amino acids. Input was more than 800,000 sorted T cells, either CD4+ or CD8+.

The origin of this receptor is a woman aged 40 to 49 in good health. The sample taken for sequencing was CD4+ T cells from blood. The chain carries TRBV29-1 and TRBJ1-1; the match to TRBD1 covers 8 bases. In DNA, the CDR3 is TGCAGCGTAGGACAGGGCAGGGTCACTGAAGCTTTCTTT. Its translation: CSVGQGRVTEAFF.